One sample yielded the 18 T cell receptor beta chains listed below, sequenced in a study of Tregs in tolerant kidney transplant recipients. Assay: immunoSEQ multiplex PCR; the TCRdb copy retains only in-frame clones and omits some. Of over 60,000 clones listed, roughly 84% are singletons. What was sequenced was CD4+ T cells from blood. The receptors were gathered from a human donor in good health.

For the CDR3, the DNA is TGTGCCAGCACCCCCGCCCCCGGGGGGGGAAAAACCCAGTACTTC. Translated, it gives CASTPAPGGGKTQYF. The V and J genes are TRBV11-3 and TRBJ2-5; 8 bases are shared with TRBD2. J lost 8 bases, V lost 7 bases, and 15 bases had no gene match. Germline V gene data show CDR1 as SGHNT and CDR2 as YENEEA. This CDR3 spans 15 amino acids.

Points on this clone: A read error may explain this, as a much larger clone is one base away. Other DNA variants within this sample encode the same CDR3. This sequence joins TRBV19 and TRBJ2-2; 7 bases match TRBD1. The CDR3 spans 19 residues. Looked up from germline, CDR1 is LNHDA and CDR2 is SQIVND (reference sequence). CDR3 in amino acids: CASYRGTEALAEWTGELFF. The CDR3 coding sequence is TGTGCCAGCTACAGAGGGACAGAAGCCCTGGCTGAGTGGACCGGAGAGCTGTTTTTT.

V and J are TRBV6-5 and TRBJ2-7, with 9 nucleotides matching TRBD1. Germline V lookup: CDR1 MNHEY, CDR2 SVGAGI. V lost 5 bases to trimming and J lost 9 bases; unmatched junction nucleotides: 8. The CDR3 is made up of 13 amino acids. For the CDR3, the DNA is TGTGCCAGCAGTCTCAATCGACAGGGGGGGCAGTACTTC. This gives the protein CASSLNRQGGQYF.

This clone came up once. The CDR3: CASSLVPAGAQNQETQYF. The CDR3 nucleotides are TGCGCCAGCAGCTTGGTTCCAGCGGGGGCCCAAAACCAAGAGACCCAGTACTTC. V is TRBV5-1 and J is TRBJ2-5, with 8 bases matching TRBD2. With V trimmed by 0 bases and J by 0 bases, 10 bases remained unmatched. The CDR3 length is 18 residues. Looked up from germline, CDR1 is SGHRS and CDR2 is YFSETQ.

The chain has TRBV7-2 and TRBJ1-3, with a possible D match to TRBD1 (5 bases). CDR1 and CDR2 from the germline V gene are SGHTA and FQGNSA. The CDR3 sequence is 14 residues long. Trimming removed 1 base at V and 7 bases at J, with 11 bases between. The CDR3 loop is CASSLDQGINTIYF. The DNA of the CDR3 is TGTGCCAGCAGCTTAGATCAGGGTATCAACACCATATATTTT.

V is TRBV9 and J is TRBJ2-2; 13 bases agree with TRBD2. With V trimmed by 3 bases and J by 0 bases, 5 bases remained unmatched. The CDR3 is made up of 18 amino acids. In germline, CDR1 is SGDLS, CDR2 YYNGEE. Written as DNA, the CDR3 is TGTGCCAGCAGCGCGAGACTAGCGGGGGGCGCGAACACCGGGGAGCTGTTTTTT. This sequence encodes CASSARLAGGANTGELFF.

The chain joins TRBV4-3 to TRBJ1-6; 9 positions match TRBD1. Looked up from germline, CDR1 is LGHNA and CDR2 is YSLEER. V was pared by 3 bases and J by 4 bases, with 4 bases of the junction left unmatched. This CDR3 comprises 16 residues. CDR3 sequence (DNA): TGCGCCAGCAGCCAGAGGGGGACAGGGTATAATTCACCCCTCCACTTT. Translated, it gives CASSQRGTGYNSPLHF.

The DNA for the CDR3 is TGTGCCTGGAGTGGCCCCAGGGGAGGATTGGGATCACCCCTCCACTTT. Protein product: CAWSGPRGGLGSPLHF. The genes are TRBV30 and TRBJ1-6; tentative D call: TRBD1 (6 bases). CDR3 length: 16 amino acids. Germline assignment: CDR1 GTSNPN and CDR2 SVGIG (reference sequence). V dropped 1 base and J dropped 10 bases, with 20 bases sitting between them.

The chain combines TRBV4-3 with TRBJ2-3; 8 bases map to TRBD1. The germline V gene encodes CDR1 LGHNA and CDR2 YSLEER. Germline trimming cut 4 bases from V and 2 bases from J; bases unmatched to any gene: 14. The CDR3 covers 18 residues. CDR3 region: CASSRKPSQGANTDTQYF. As DNA, the CDR3 is TGCGCCAGCAGCCGCAAACCCTCCCAGGGGGCGAACACAGATACGCAGTATTTT.

A note on this clone: An end of the junction does not agree with germline; a read error may underlie this. The J gene is TRBJ2-5, the V gene TRBV5-6, with D possibly TRBD1 on 6 matching bases. The germline V gene encodes CDR1 SGHDT and CDR2 YYEEEE. The CDR3 contains 15 residues. CDR3 amino acids: CASSSRTGNQEAQYF. The CDR3 region has the DNA TGTGCCAGCAGCTCCCGCACAGGGAACCAAGAGGCCCAGTACTTC. The full variable domain, rest sourced from reference TRBV5-6 and TRBJ2-5, is DAGVTQSPTHLIKTRGQQVTLRCSPKSGHDTVSWYQQALGQGPQFIFQYYEEEERQRGNFPDRFSGHQFPNYSSELNVNALLLGDSALYLCASSSRTGNQEAQYFGPGTRLLVL.

This clone was detected only a few times. J is TRBJ1-5 and V is TRBV15; D gene unclear. CDR1 and CDR2 from the germline V gene are LNHNV and YYDKDF (reference sequence). The CDR3 is 15 residues long. Trimming shortened V by 3 bases and J by 3 bases, and 12 bases separated the two germline ends. The CDR3 here is CATSSTRAVNQPQHF. CDR3 nucleotide sequence: TGTGCCACCAGCAGCACCCGCGCCGTCAATCAGCCCCAGCATTTT.

The chain has TRBV19 and TRBJ1-1, with D perhaps matching TRBD1 (5 bases). CDR3 size: 12 residues. Deletions cut 6 bases from V and 1 base from J, with 6 bases between. Germline CDR1 LNHDA, CDR2 SQIVND (reference sequence). CDR3 bases: TGTGCCAGTAGACAGGCGAACACTGAAGCTTTCTTT. Protein product: CASRQANTEAFF.

V usage is TRBV30 and J usage is TRBJ1-2; unclear D gene. The CDR3 covers 14 residues. Germline CDR1 is GTSNPN and CDR2 is SVGIG (reference sequence). Trimming pared 4 bases from V and 3 bases from J, leaving 15 bases between. The CDR3 DNA is TGTGCCTGGACCCCTGGCCTGGAACACTATGGCTACACCTTC. As protein: CAWTPGLEHYGYTF.

The V call is TRBV19, the J call TRBJ1-1; 8 bases map to TRBD1. Germline CDR1 LNHDA, CDR2 SQIVND (reference sequence). This CDR3 is built from 15 residues. V dropped 9 bases and J dropped 0; count of bases not matched to a gene: 9. The CDR3 region has the DNA TGTGCCAGCATTACAGGGGGATGGATGAACACTGAAGCTTTCTTT. Translating it yields CASITGGWMNTEAFF.

The V and J genes are TRBV7-2 and TRBJ2-1; the D is unclear. CDR1 SGHTA and CDR2 FQGNSA come from the germline V gene. The CDR3 spans 12 residues. V dropped 6 bases and J dropped 4 bases, with 7 bases sitting between them. In nucleotides, the CDR3 is TGTGCCAGCAGAACAGAATACAATGAGCAGTTCTTC. Protein sequence: CASRTEYNEQFF.

J is TRBJ1-5 and V is TRBV6-5; D remains unclear. The CDR3 runs 13 residues. Germline CDR1 MNHEY, CDR2 SVGAGI. Deletions cut 3 bases from V and 5 bases from J, with 8 bases between. The CDR3 is CASSYSRHQPQHF. The DNA of the CDR3 is TGTGCCAGCAGTTATTCACGGCATCAGCCCCAGCATTTT.

J is TRBJ2-5 and V is TRBV7-2; D is unresolved. The CDR3 covers 17 residues. Per germline, CDR1 SGHTA and CDR2 FQGNSA. V was cut by 6 bases and J by 3 bases, with 23 bases left in between. The CDR3 bases are TGTGCCAGCAGGGCGATCACAGCGTCGATCGTGAAAGAGACCCAGTACTTC. Translated, it gives CASRAITASIVKETQYF.

The genes are TRBV6-1 and TRBJ2-7; no clear D. CDR1 and CDR2 from the germline V gene are MNHNS and SASEGT. V gave up 0 bases and J gave up 3 bases, with 6 bases separating them. CDR3 size: 13 residues. CDR3 in DNA: TGTGCCAGCAGTGAAGCGCCCAGCTACGAGCAGTACTTC. Protein product: CASSEAPSYEQYF.